The present T cell receptor (beta chain) was sequenced within a study of CD4 and CD8 cells across lung adenocarcinoma regions. With respect to this clonotype: A single base separates this from a much larger clone, so it may be a read error.

Samples came from patients with localized non-small cell lung adenocarcinoma. TCRdb reprocessed the PCR reads with MiXCR, giving one entry per CDR3 protein. In the table there are thousands of distinct CDR3 sequences, approximately 49% of which are singletons. Germline V CDR1 and CDR2: MNHNS, SASEGT. This CDR3 comprises 15 residues. This chain links TRBV6-1 with TRBJ2-2; TRBD1 matches 7 bases. This sequence was found in a female donor with lung adenocarcinoma. The CD4 and CD8 labels of this study may be unreliable. The sequenced sample was CD4+ T cells from the margin of a lung tumor. CDR3 DNA sequence: TGTGTCAGCAGTGAAGCGCTAGGGGGCAGCGGGGAGCTGTTTTTT. Its translation is CVSSEALGGSGELFF.